Included here is one T cell receptor (beta chain) sequence, with context. Antigen: not known. This specimen belongs to a study of Ad26.COV2.S vaccination and SARS-CoV-2 variants. Study details: In the COV1001 trial, the donor was in the Ad26.COV2.S arm.

Indicated treatment: 15 to 20 received Ad26.COV2.S at low or high dose, single or two shots; roughly five received placebo; per-sample allocation not given. The samples date from day 63 after the first vaccine or placebo injection. Profiling relied on immunoSEQ multiplex PCR, and the TCRdb table lists in-frame clones only, not all of them. The table lists more than 300,000 clones, approximately 80% of them singletons. Notes on the study in general: Vaccinated and placebo-treated recipients had similar non-spike TCR breadth.

Looked up from germline, CDR1 is LGHDT and CDR2 is YNNKEL (reference sequence). The CDR3 has 14 residues. With 2 bases removed from V and 7 bases from J, the gap between germline ends came to 14 bases. The sequencing used peripheral blood, collected in a trial of Ad26.COV2.S vaccine versus placebo. This clonotype was obtained from a person aged 18 to 59 who received the Ad26.COV2.S COVID-19 vaccine or a placebo. This rearrangement joins TRBV3-1 (or the pseudogene TRBV3-2) to TRBJ1-1, with D maybe TRBD1 (5 bases). The CDR3: CASSQKNWDVEAFF. The DNA of the CDR3 is TGTGCCAGCAGCCAAAAAAATTGGGACGTTGAAGCTTTCTTT.